This T cell receptor (beta chain) was profiled in a study of blood T cells in healthy people across ages. Each donor supplied roughly 10 milliliters of peripheral blood. Primers used in a second PCR of about 6 to 12 cycles were a sample-barcoded 5' primer and a J-beta primer mix. Tagging of each cDNA molecule was performed by a template-switch adaptor with 12 random nucleotides. The yield of each sample was at least 2.5 million CDR3-containing paired-end reads. TCRdb analysed the 5' RACE reads with MiXCR anew, one entry per CDR3 protein. The sample carries about 1.6 million distinct CDR3 sequences, roughly 32% recorded once. Trimming at V came to 0 bases and at J to 2 bases, leaving 9 bases not matched to a gene. This CDR3 is 19 amino acids long. Germline-derived CDR1 and CDR2 are MGHRA and YSYEKL.

The sequenced sample consisted of blood. This TCR derives from a woman aged 30 to 39 in good health. This chain uses TRBV4-1 with TRBJ2-2, with 10 positions matching TRBD2. CDR3 DNA sequence: TGCGCCAGCAGCCAAGACTCGATAGCGGGGGGATTAAACACCGGGGAGCTGTTTTTT. Its protein product is CASSQDSIAGGLNTGELFF.